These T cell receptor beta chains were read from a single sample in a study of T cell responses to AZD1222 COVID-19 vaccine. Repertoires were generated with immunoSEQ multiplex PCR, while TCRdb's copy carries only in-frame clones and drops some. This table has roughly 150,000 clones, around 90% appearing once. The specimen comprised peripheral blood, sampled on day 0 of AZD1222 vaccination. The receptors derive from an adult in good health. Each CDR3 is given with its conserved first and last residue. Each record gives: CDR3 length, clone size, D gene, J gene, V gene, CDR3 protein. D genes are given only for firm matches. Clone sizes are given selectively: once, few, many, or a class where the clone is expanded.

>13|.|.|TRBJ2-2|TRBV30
CAYDLTNTGELFF
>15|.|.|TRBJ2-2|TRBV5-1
CASSTIGANTGELFF
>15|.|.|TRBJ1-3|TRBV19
CASKRAGAAGNTIYF
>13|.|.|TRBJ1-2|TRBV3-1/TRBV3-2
CASSRAANYGYTF
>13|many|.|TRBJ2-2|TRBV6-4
CASSDRDTGELFF
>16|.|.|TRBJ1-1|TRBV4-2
CASSQENQEWNTEAFF
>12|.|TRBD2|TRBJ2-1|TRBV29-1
CSSGGGANEQFF
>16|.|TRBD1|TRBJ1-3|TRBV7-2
CASSQGQPFTGNTIYF
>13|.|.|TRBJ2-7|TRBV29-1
CSVQVPLSYEQYF
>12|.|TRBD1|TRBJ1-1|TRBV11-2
CASSFQGGRAFF
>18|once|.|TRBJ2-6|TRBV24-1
CATSDPTGAGSGANVLTF
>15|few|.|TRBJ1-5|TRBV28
CASSNTGMMNQPQHF
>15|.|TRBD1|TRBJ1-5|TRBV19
CASSAGTVLGQPQHF
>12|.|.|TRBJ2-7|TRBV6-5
CASSFDRNEQYF
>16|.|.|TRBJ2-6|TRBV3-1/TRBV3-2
CASSQVLVAGANVLTF
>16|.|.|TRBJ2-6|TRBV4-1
CASSQSPGSGANVLTF
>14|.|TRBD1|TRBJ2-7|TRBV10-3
CAISERQGEYEQYF
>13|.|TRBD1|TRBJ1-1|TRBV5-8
CASSSRDSFEAFF
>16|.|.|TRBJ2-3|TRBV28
CASSWAPGLSTDTQYF
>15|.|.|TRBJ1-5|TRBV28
CASSATRVGGQPQHF
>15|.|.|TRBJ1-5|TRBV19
CASSISGHPNQPQHF